Listed below are T cell receptor beta chains from one sample, sequenced in a study of blood T cell repertoires in COVID-19. Here immunoSEQ multiplex PCR was the method, and the copy in TCRdb shows in-frame clones only, minus some. The sample contains over 45,000 clones, around 80% of which appear only once. Sequenced: peripheral blood. The receptors originated from a woman older than 75 with acute or convalescent COVID-19. Both conserved end residues are part of each CDR3.

V	J	length	CDR3
TRBV9	TRBJ2-3	18	CASSKEGTSGTSTDTQYF
TRBV5-5	TRBJ2-7	14	CASRDTRFAYEQYF
TRBV28	TRBJ2-7	16	CASSLLVGRGSYEQYF
TRBV15	TRBJ1-5	12	CATSLDRESQHF
TRBV18	TRBJ2-5	15	CASSPSTAGGETQYF
TRBV19	TRBJ2-3	13	CASSDKLRDTQYF
TRBV19	TRBJ2-5	14	CASSIAGGLETQYF
TRBV3-1/TRBV3-2	TRBJ2-1	14	CASSGYPTYNEQFF
TRBV6-1	TRBJ1-1	14	CASSESTAVPKAFF
TRBV13	TRBJ2-5	13	CASSLLARETQYF
TRBV5-1	TRBJ1-2	14	CASSLAGPSFGYTF
TRBV6-4	TRBJ2-3	17	CASSNLLAGGSADTQYF
TRBV28	TRBJ1-5	16	CASSLFGRGSNQPQHF
TRBV12-5	TRBJ1-3	15	CASGPGGNSGNTIYF
TRBV18	TRBJ1-4	13	CASSPQANEKLFF
TRBV9	TRBJ2-5	13	CASSVGGGGTQYF
TRBV11-2	TRBJ1-1	17	CASSLELGGAPNTEAFF
TRBV28	TRBJ2-5	17	CASSFGTRDRGQETQYF
TRBV25-1	TRBJ2-4	16	CASQNQGPTAKNIQYF
TRBV6-5	TRBJ1-1	16	CASSYSAGRMNTEAFF
TRBV6-4	TRBJ2-3	17	CASSVLAGSTSTDTQYF
TRBV5-4	TRBJ2-2	14	CASSPQRGSGELFF
TRBV7-9	TRBJ1-6	17	CASSLVQGASYNSPLHF
TRBV9	TRBJ2-3	15	CASSVGLAATDTQYF
TRBV6-1	TRBJ2-7	15	CASSEAGTGRYEQYF
TRBV10-3	TRBJ2-5	13	CAISEGQAETQYF
TRBV6-6	TRBJ2-2	13	CASSYRVTGELFF
TRBV28	TRBJ2-7	15	CASSFLARTQGEQYF
TRBV3-1/TRBV3-2	TRBJ2-1	14	CASSQARVHNEQFF
TRBV30	TRBJ1-5	15	CAWRDRGFENQPQHF
TRBV18	TRBJ2-5	15	CASSPRGALQETQYF
TRBV7-6	TRBJ2-6	18	CASSLDGTGVGGANVLTF
TRBV27	TRBJ2-5	18	CASSLTPLLARRKETQYF
TRBV15	TRBJ2-7	15	CATSRAGTSYYEQYF
TRBV19	TRBJ2-3	12	CASSHSGGAQYF
TRBV19	TRBJ2-6	16	CASRGQPSSGANVLTF
TRBV28	TRBJ2-7	14	CASSYSGGAHEQYF
TRBV5-1	TRBJ2-7	16	CASSPGQTGRLYEQYF
TRBV3-1/TRBV3-2	TRBJ2-1	15	CASRRTPGLADEQFF
TRBV7-3	TRBJ1-1	13	CASSLRANTEAFF
TRBV7-2	TRBJ2-7	15	CASSLVGQGVYEQYF
TRBV6-1	TRBJ1-5	15	CASSEGPGQFQPQHF
TRBV10-2	TRBJ2-5	10	CASMSETQYF
TRBV5-1	TRBJ2-7	14	CASSSTAGAYEQYF
TRBV7-2	TRBJ1-4	16	CASSKSGQGRNEKLFF
TRBV6-5	TRBJ1-5	15	CASSLQGSGNQPQHF
TRBV14	TRBJ1-2	14	CASSQGTGLGGYTF
TRBV28	TRBJ1-6	18	CASSSLLRTGGSPSPLHF
TRBV6-5	TRBJ2-4	12	CASRDFQNIQYF